This TCR beta chain is drawn from a study of OX40 agonist ivuxolimab in advanced cancers. This clone was seen repeatedly, ten times or more. CDR1 is MNHEY, CDR2 SVGAGI, per germline. V lost 6 bases, J lost 4 bases, and 10 bases lay in between. The CDR3 has 12 residues. Sequenced by immunoSEQ multiplex PCR; TCRdb stores in-frame clones only, minus some. The data hold approximately 91,000 clones, with 80% to 90% observed a single time. Sequenced here: CD4+ or CD8+ T cells sorted from blood, sampled in a trial of the OX40 agonist ivuxolimab. The clonotype originates from an adult with an advanced solid tumor such as melanoma, head and neck, liver or kidney cancer. The rearrangement links TRBV6-5 to TRBJ2-7; D is perhaps TRBD2 (6 bases). The CDR3 loop reads CASSSGLYEQYF. CDR3 sequence (DNA): TGTGCCAGCAGCTCGGGACTTTACGAGCAGTACTTC.